The clone carrying this TCR beta chain was picked up a small number of times. A 5'RACE reaction primed in the constant segment made cDNA libraries of TCR alpha and TCR beta, and these carried sample barcodes and UMIs. Via MiXCR, TCRdb re-called the 5' RACE reads, giving one row per CDR3 protein. The sample lists about 430,000 distinct CDR3 sequences, 18% occurring once. This entry comes from a study of T-cell memory formation after mild COVID-19. This CDR3 is built from 16 residues. The receptor comes from a man between 18 and 29 years old who had mild COVID-19 (a few samples of this study predate the infection). Cell type and time point are not known. J is TRBJ2-3 and V is TRBV21-1; the DNA was not compared with TRBD1, the D call given in the table. TRBV21-1 is a recognized pseudogene. The sample consisted of PBMCs or a T cell subset sorted from them (not recorded which). CDR3 protein: CASSKEGGVSADTQYF. The CDR3, as DNA: TGTGCCAGCAGCAAAGAAGGGGGAGTATCCGCAGATACGCAGTATTTT.